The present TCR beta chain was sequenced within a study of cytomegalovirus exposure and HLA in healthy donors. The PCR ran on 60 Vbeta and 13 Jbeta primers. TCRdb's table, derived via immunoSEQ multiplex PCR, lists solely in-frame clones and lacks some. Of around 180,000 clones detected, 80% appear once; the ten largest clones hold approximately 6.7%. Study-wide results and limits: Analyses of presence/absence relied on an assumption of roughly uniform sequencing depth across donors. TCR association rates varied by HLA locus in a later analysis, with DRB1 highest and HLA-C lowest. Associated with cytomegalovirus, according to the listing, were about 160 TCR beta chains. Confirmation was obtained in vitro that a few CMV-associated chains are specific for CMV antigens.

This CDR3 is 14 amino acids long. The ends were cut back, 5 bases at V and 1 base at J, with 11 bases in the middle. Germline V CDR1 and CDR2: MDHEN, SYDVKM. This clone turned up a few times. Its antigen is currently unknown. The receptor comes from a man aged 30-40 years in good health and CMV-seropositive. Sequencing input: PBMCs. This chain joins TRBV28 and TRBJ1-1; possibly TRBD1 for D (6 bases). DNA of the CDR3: TGTGCCAGCAGTAACCAGGGACAGAACACTGAAGCTTTCTTT. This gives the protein CASSNQGQNTEAFF.